These 32 T cell receptor beta chains originate from one sample sequenced in a study of regulatory T cells in long-lasting Graves disease. Time point specified: persistent/refractory GD, antithyroid drugs over 5 years with positive TRAb. Following extraction of RNA from PBMCs, that RNA was used to make the TCR library. Sequencing libraries for TCR beta were prepared with iRepertoire HTBI primers and Arm-PCR of CDR3 regions. MiXCR, run by TCRdb on the multiplex PCR reads, gives a single entry per CDR3 protein. The table shows roughly 450,000 distinct CDR3 sequences, with around 22% occurring only once. The source was peripheral blood mononuclear cells (PBMCs), collected when the disease was refractory, from a patient treated with antithyroid drugs. These receptors were collected from a female donor with Graves disease.

This clonotype was found a few times. One end of the junction varies from germline; a read error may be responsible. The V and J genes are TRBV5-1 and TRBJ1-1; 9 nucleotides match TRBD1. The CDR3 spans 15 residues. The germline V gene has CDR1 SGHRS and CDR2 YFSETQ. CDR3 nucleotide sequence: TGTGCCAGCAGCTCTAAGGACAGGGGATTGACTGAAGCTTTCTTT. Encoded protein: CASSSKDRGLTEAFF.

Remarks on this clonotype: Possible read error: a much larger clone is one base away. The chain joins TRBV15 to TRBJ1-6; D call uncertain. The CDR3 consists of 15 residues. The V gene's germline CDR1 is LNHNV and CDR2 YYDKDF (reference sequence). In DNA, the CDR3 is TGTGCCACCAGCAGAGAACAGCTAGTAAATTCACCCCTCTACTTT. Translated, it gives CATSREQLVNSPLYF. Full variable domain (outside the CDR3, taken from reference TRBV15 and TRBJ1-6): DAMVIQNPRYQVTQFGKPVTLSCSQTLNHNVMYWYQQKSSQAPKLLFHYYDKDFNNEADTPDNFQSRRPNTSFCFLDIRSPGLGDTAMYLCATSREQLVNSPLYFGNGTRLTVT.

As to this clonotype: At one end, the junction sequence differs from germline, possibly due to a read error. The chain recombines TRBV27 with TRBJ1-5; TRBD1 is a possible D gene (5 bases). Looked up from germline, CDR1 is MNHEY and CDR2 is SMNVEV (reference sequence). The CDR3 is made up of 13 amino acids. CDR3 amino acids: CASSLEGNRPQHF. In DNA form, the CDR3 reads TGTGCCAGCAGTTTGGAGGGGAATCGGCCCCAGCATTTT.

This clonotype was detected ten times or more. This chain joins TRBV6-1 and TRBJ1-1, with no clear D. The CDR3 is made up of 10 amino acids. Trimming shortened V by 6 bases and J by 1 base, and 0 bases separated the two germline ends. Per the germline V gene, CDR1 is MNHNS and CDR2 is SASEGT. The CDR3 region is CASRNTEAFF. The CDR3 nucleotides read TGTGCCAGCAGGAACACTGAAGCTTTCTTT.

This clonotype was seen only a few times. This rearrangement joins TRBV12-3 or TRBV12-4 to TRBJ2-2; D call uncertain. This CDR3 region has 15 residues. V lost 2 bases, J lost 7 bases, and 14 bases lay in between. The CDR3 here is CASSLYRVWVGELFF. The CDR3 DNA reads TGTGCCAGCAGTTTATATCGGGTGTGGGTCGGGGAGCTGTTTTTT.

This chain connects TRBV19 to TRBJ2-7; 11 bases are shared with TRBD2. V dropped 5 bases and J dropped 2; count of bases not matched to a gene: 8. The CDR3 has 16 amino acids. Germline V CDR1 and CDR2: LNHDA, SQIVND (reference sequence). CDR3: CASSYSMTSGTYEQYF. As DNA, the CDR3 is TGTGCCAGTAGTTACTCTATGACTAGCGGGACCTACGAGCAGTACTTC.

CDR3 coding DNA: TGCGCCAGCAGCTTGCAATCGGGACAGAACTACGAGCAGTACTTC. This codes for CASSLQSGQNYEQYF. The chain recombines TRBV5-1 with TRBJ2-7; 7 bases are shared with TRBD1. V was clipped by 1 base and J by 3 bases; unmatched bases: 7. This CDR3 region has 15 residues. Germline CDR1 and CDR2: SGHRS and YFSETQ.

This clonotype was detected many times. The rearrangement uses TRBV2 and TRBJ1-2; 7 nucleotides align to TRBD1. Germline CDR1 reads SNHLY; CDR2 reads FYNNEI. The CDR3 length is 15 residues. J was trimmed by 5 bases and V by 10 bases; bases with no gene match: 16. The CDR3, as DNA: TGTGCCACCCTCGGCCCAGGGGGTTTTGGATATGGCTACACCTTC. This gives the protein CATLGPGGFGYGYTF.

This clonotype came up a few times. This chain connects TRBV6-2 or TRBV6-3 to TRBJ1-5; 8 positions match TRBD1. This CDR3 is built from 16 residues. Germline lookup yields CDR1 MNHEY and CDR2 SVGEGT. Trimming cost V 6 bases and J 2 bases; bases outside gene matches: 9. CDR3 loop: CASSDSDRAGNQPQHF. In DNA form, the CDR3 reads TGTGCCAGCAGCGATTCGGACAGGGCGGGCAATCAGCCCCAGCATTTT.

This clonotype has just a few counts. The V call is TRBV3-1, the J call TRBJ1-2, with D uncertain. This CDR3 is built from 12 residues. The germline V and J ends were trimmed by 1 base and 8 bases, with 8 bases remaining between them. Germline V gene lookup returns CDR1 LGHDT and CDR2 YNNKEL (reference sequence). CDR3: CASSQAGFGYTF. The CDR3 region has the DNA TGTGCCAGCAGCCAAGCCGGGTTCGGCTACACCTTC. Based on the CDR3 plus reference TRBV3-1 and TRBJ1-2, the full variable domain is DTAVSQTPKYLVTQMGNDKSIKCEQNLGHDTMYWYKQDSKKFLKIMFSYNNKELIINETVPNRFSPKSPDKAHLNLHINSLELGDSAVYFCASSQAGFGYTFGSGTRLTVV.

The sample holds a few counts of this clonotype. V is TRBV19 and J is TRBJ1-1, with D unresolved. The V end was cut by 5 bases, the J end by 4 bases, with 11 bases between. This CDR3 is built from 13 residues. Germline values: CDR1 LNHDA, CDR2 SQIVND (reference sequence). The CDR3 spells CASSEPGRTEAFF. As DNA, the CDR3 is TGTGCCAGTAGTGAACCGGGTCGCACTGAAGCTTTCTTT.

The V gene is TRBV27, the J gene TRBJ2-7; D unresolved. The CDR3 loop spans 11 amino acids. CDR1 and CDR2 (germline): MNHEY, SMNVEV (reference sequence). Trimming removed 7 bases at V and 3 bases at J, with 7 bases between. CDR3 amino acids: CASIGGYEQYF. DNA for the CDR3: TGTGCCAGCATCGGCGGCTACGAGCAGTACTTC.

This clonotype was seen many times. The chain couples TRBV12-3 or TRBV12-4 to TRBJ1-4; D perhaps matches TRBD1 (5 bases). V lost 3 bases and J 6 bases, leaving 11 bases between the germline ends. The CDR3 totals 14 residues. CDR3 sequence: CASSFRGGYEKLFF. CDR3 DNA: TGTGCCAGCAGTTTCCGGGGGGGATATGAAAAACTGTTTTTT.

This clonotype came up many times. The J gene is TRBJ1-1, the V gene TRBV2; 7 nucleotides align to TRBD1. CDR1 and CDR2 (germline): SNHLY, FYNNEI. V lost 9 bases, J lost 4 bases, and 11 bases stayed unmatched. The CDR3 has 14 amino acids. CDR3 coding DNA: TGTGCCAGTAGACAGGGTTTCTTACCCACTGAAGCTTTCTTT. This encodes CASRQGFLPTEAFF.

The V gene is TRBV30, the J gene TRBJ2-7; D not certain. CDR3 length equals 12 residues. V lost 1 base to trimming and J lost 5 bases, with 9 bases between them. Germline V lookup: CDR1 GTSNPN, CDR2 SVGIG (reference sequence). CDR3 protein: CAWSGLLDEQYF. CDR3 bases: TGTGCCTGGAGTGGCTTGTTAGACGAGCAGTACTTC.

This clonotype has ten or more counts. The chain carries TRBV6-1 and TRBJ1-5; tentatively, D is TRBD1 (5 bases). Germline V gives CDR1 MNHNS, CDR2 SASEGT. Trimming cost V 9 bases and J 9 bases, with 15 bases left between them. The length of the CDR3 is 12 residues. This chain's CDR3 is CAREQAFGPQHF. The CDR3 DNA reads TGTGCCAGAGAACAGGCCTTTGGGCCCCAGCATTTT.

The sample holds a few counts of this clonotype. The gene calls are TRBV7-2 and TRBJ1-4, with D possibly being TRBD1 (5 bases). The ends were cut back, 5 bases at V and 2 bases at J, with 15 bases in the middle. This CDR3 region has 16 residues. Germline V CDR1 and CDR2: SGHTA, FQGNSA. This chain's CDR3 is CASSMTDTGTNEKLFF. As DNA, the CDR3 is TGTGCCAGCAGCATGACAGACACCGGCACTAATGAAAAACTGTTTTTT.

This rearrangement joins TRBV2 to TRBJ1-1; the D is unclear. The CDR3 runs 15 residues. V dropped 6 bases and J dropped 0 bases, with 14 bases sitting between them. The germline V gene has CDR1 SNHLY and CDR2 FYNNEI. This chain's CDR3 is CASSSEAGMNTEAFF. CDR3 sequence (DNA): TGTGCCAGCAGCTCCGAGGCGGGCATGAACACTGAAGCTTTCTTT.

The V and J genes are TRBV6-5 and TRBJ1-5; no reliable D call. The length of the CDR3 is 15 residues. Trimming took 0 bases from V and 0 from J, leaving 6 bases between them. Looked up from germline, CDR1 is MNHEY and CDR2 is SVGAGI. For the CDR3, the DNA is TGTGCCAGCAGTTACTCGAGGTATAGCAATCAGCCCCAGCATTTT. This codes for CASSYSRYSNQPQHF.

This clonotype was counted many times. CDR3 protein: CASSEASTQYF. For the CDR3, the DNA is TGTGCCAGCAGTGAAGCTAGCACGCAGTATTTT. The chain uses TRBV2 and TRBJ2-3; D gene uncertain. Germline V gene lookup returns CDR1 SNHLY and CDR2 FYNNEI. The V end lost 0 bases, the J end lost 9 bases, and 4 bases lay between the germline ends. The CDR3 consists of 11 residues.

This clonotype was recorded many times. The gene calls are TRBV2 and TRBJ2-4; tentatively, D is TRBD2 (6 bases). This CDR3 spans 17 amino acids. Trimming pared 7 bases from V and 0 bases from J, leaving 19 bases between. CDR1 is SNHLY and CDR2 is FYNNEI in the germline V gene. CDR3 amino acids: CASMRGTGELAKNIQYF. CDR3 in DNA: TGTGCCAGCATGCGGGGTACTGGAGAGCTAGCCAAAAACATTCAGTACTTC.

This clonotype was seen many times. J is TRBJ2-5 and V is TRBV29-1, with 10 bases aligning to TRBD2. The CDR3 is 16 residues long. Trimming cost V 7 bases and J 0 bases; bases outside gene matches: 11. Germline loops: CDR1 SQVTM, CDR2 ANQGSEA. CDR3 in amino acids: CSGRASGRAYQETQYF. In DNA form, the CDR3 reads TGCAGCGGGCGGGCTAGCGGGAGAGCCTACCAAGAGACCCAGTACTTC.

V is TRBV12-3 or TRBV12-4 and J is TRBJ2-5; tentatively, D is TRBD1 (5 bases). This CDR3 has 13 amino acids. V was cut by 6 bases and J by 3 bases, with 11 bases left in between. The CDR3 reads CASRNAREETQYF. The DNA for the CDR3 is TGTGCCAGCAGAAACGCCAGGGAAGAGACCCAGTACTTC.

This clonotype came up many times. The rearrangement uses TRBV2 and TRBJ2-7, with 8 bases that match TRBD1. CDR1 is SNHLY and CDR2 is FYNNEI in the germline V gene. This CDR3 region has 18 residues. Germline trimming cut 6 bases from V and 0 bases from J; bases unmatched to any gene: 16. The CDR3 DNA is TGTGCCAGCAGAGCTTGGACAGGGACAGACCAGAGCTCCTACGAGCAGTACTTC. It translates to CASRAWTGTDQSSYEQYF.

This chain connects TRBV27 to TRBJ1-6, with D maybe TRBD1 (5 bases). CDR1 and CDR2 from the germline V gene are MNHEY and SMNVEV (reference sequence). V lost 6 bases to trimming and J lost 6 bases, with 18 bases between them. There are 16 residues in the CDR3. Written as DNA, the CDR3 is TGTGCCAGCAGACCATTGAATCAGGGCACTAATTCACCCCTCCACTTT. It translates to CASRPLNQGTNSPLHF.

This clonotype has at least ten counts. The CDR3 DNA is TGTGCCAGCAAGTGGCACACCGGGGAGCTGTTTTTT. Its protein product is CASKWHTGELFF. The V call is TRBV2, the J call TRBJ2-2; no firm D call. The V and J ends lost 7 bases and 3 bases respectively, with 6 bases between them. Looked up from germline, CDR1 is SNHLY and CDR2 is FYNNEI. The CDR3 is 12 residues long.

This sequence joins TRBV6-5 and TRBJ1-1; TRBD1 aligns across 9 bases. Germline V lookup: CDR1 MNHEY, CDR2 SVGAGI. The V gene end was trimmed by 3 bases and the J gene end by 9 bases; junction bases not matched to a gene: 8. The CDR3 has 14 amino acids. The CDR3 DNA sequence: TGTGCCAGCAGTTATCCGGGACAGGGAAAAAAAGCTTTCTTT. It encodes CASSYPGQGKKAFF.

The genes are TRBV29-1 and TRBJ1-1; no clear D gene. The germline V and J ends were trimmed by 6 bases and 2 bases, with 10 bases remaining between them. Germline V gene sequence: CDR1 SQVTM, CDR2 ANQGSEA. The CDR3 is made up of 12 amino acids. CDR3 sequence: CSVVTVNTEAFF. For the CDR3, the DNA is TGCAGCGTAGTTACAGTAAACACTGAAGCTTTCTTT.

This chain connects TRBV18 to TRBJ2-1; D is uncertain. The CDR3 has 14 amino acids. Looked up from germline, CDR1 is KGHSH and CDR2 is LQKENI. With 0 bases removed from V and 7 bases from J, the gap between germline ends came to 10 bases. CDR3 amino acids: CASSPPIGRNEQFF. The CDR3 nucleotides read TGTGCCAGCTCACCACCGATCGGCAGGAATGAGCAGTTCTTC.

This clonotype came up many times. The J gene is TRBJ1-2, the V gene TRBV20-1, with 8 bases aligning to TRBD1. The CDR3 runs 13 residues. Trimming cost V 5 bases and J 6 bases; bases outside gene matches: 8. The germline CDR1 and CDR2 sequences are DFQATT and SNEGSKA (reference sequence). The CDR3: CSALLDREDGYTF. As DNA, the CDR3 is TGCAGTGCTCTGCTGGACAGGGAGGATGGCTACACCTTC.

The gene calls are TRBV28 and TRBJ2-3; D unresolved. The CDR3 covers 13 residues. V lost 8 bases and J 4 bases, leaving 13 bases between the germline ends. Germline CDR1 reads MDHEN; CDR2 reads SYDVKM. The CDR3 region is CASESRFSDTQYF. CDR3 DNA: TGTGCCAGCGAATCGCGTTTCTCAGATACGCAGTATTTT.

The table lists this clonotype with many counts. The chain recombines TRBV20-1 with TRBJ1-5; D is perhaps TRBD1 (6 bases). CDR1 is DFQATT, CDR2 SNEGSKA, per germline (reference sequence). Deletions cut 0 bases from V and 0 bases from J, with 15 bases between. This CDR3 spans 17 amino acids. The CDR3 is CSAREGGAHRSNQPQHF. Here the CDR3 DNA reads TGCAGTGCTAGAGAGGGGGGGGCCCACCGTAGCAATCAGCCCCAGCATTTT.